The 17 T cell receptor beta chains below come from one sample, sequenced in a study of blood T cell repertoires in COVID-19. Profiled with immunoSEQ multiplex PCR; TCRdb holds only in-frame clones, not every one. The data contain more than 300,000 clones, roughly 86% of them singletons. The sample was peripheral blood. Source of these receptors: a woman in her 70s with COVID-19, enrolled during active disease.

The chain uses TRBV14 and TRBJ1-2; D not certain. The germline CDR1 and CDR2 sequences are SGHDN and FVKESK. V lost 8 bases and J lost 0, with 16 bases in between. This CDR3 is built from 15 residues. CDR3 sequence reads: CASSKLQITNYGYTF. In DNA form, the CDR3 reads TGTGCCAGCTCTAAGCTACAGATTACTAACTATGGCTACACCTTC.

V and J are TRBV3-1 (or the pseudogene TRBV3-2) and TRBJ1-3; 7 positions match TRBD1. This CDR3 contains 15 residues. Germline V gene data show CDR1 as LGHDT and CDR2 as YNNKEL (reference sequence). V was clipped by 8 bases and J by 2 bases; unmatched bases: 9. The CDR3 bases are TGTGCCAGCGGAAGGACAGGAGATGCTGGAAACACCATATATTTT. As protein: CASGRTGDAGNTIYF.

The chain links TRBV3-1 (or the pseudogene TRBV3-2) to TRBJ2-1; no clear D. The CDR3 runs to 13 residues. Trimming took 4 bases from V and 1 from J, leaving 5 bases between them. Germline assignment: CDR1 LGHDT and CDR2 YNNKEL (reference sequence). In DNA, the CDR3 is TGTGCCAGCAGCCCCAATTCCTACAATGAGCAGTTCTTC. This sequence encodes CASSPNSYNEQFF.

The gene calls are TRBV6-5 and TRBJ1-1, with D maybe TRBD1 (6 bases). CDR1 is MNHEY, CDR2 SVGAGI, per germline. This CDR3 has 13 residues. V lost 8 bases to trimming and J lost 0 bases, with 10 bases between them. CDR3 sequence (DNA): TGTGCCAGCCACAGGGCGGTGAACACTGAAGCTTTCTTT. This translates into CASHRAVNTEAFF.

This clone has a handful of counts. The chain links TRBV28 to TRBJ2-7, with 11 bases aligning to TRBD1. The CDR3 length is 15 residues. CDR1 and CDR2 from the germline V gene are MDHEN and SYDVKM. The ends lost 10 bases at V and 2 bases at J; junction bases unmatched: 10. The CDR3 loop reads CATKPWGQGAYEQYF. CDR3 sequence (DNA): TGTGCCACCAAACCTTGGGGACAGGGGGCCTACGAGCAGTACTTC. Full variable domain (outside the CDR3, taken from reference TRBV28 and TRBJ2-7): DVKVTQSSRYLVKRTGEKVFLECVQDMDHENMFWYRQDPGLGLRLIYFSYDVKMKEKGDIPEGYSVSREKKERFSLILESASTNQTSMYLCATKPWGQGAYEQYFGPGTRLTVT.

The chain is built from TRBV11-2 and TRBJ1-3; D gene unclear. The CDR3 is 13 residues long. Trimming left V 3 bases short and J 4 bases short, with 7 bases between. From germline, CDR1 is SGHAT and CDR2 FQNNGV. The CDR3 DNA follows: TGTGCCAGCAGCTTTGCAGGAGGAAACACCATATATTTT. Protein sequence: CASSFAGGNTIYF.

This clone came up a few times. This chain links TRBV6-5 with TRBJ1-2; D is uncertain. Trimming left V 7 bases short and J 7 bases short, with 16 bases between. The CDR3 spans 13 residues. Germline CDR1 and CDR2: MNHEY and SVGAGI. CDR3 loop: CASTQQAAGGYTF. Written as DNA, the CDR3 is TGTGCCAGCACCCAGCAGGCTGCTGGTGGCTACACCTTC.

V is TRBV29-1 and J is TRBJ1-1, with D hard to call. V was trimmed by 5 bases and J by 1 base, leaving 8 bases between them. Germline V CDR1 and CDR2: SQVTM, ANQGSEA. This CDR3 is 12 amino acids long. The CDR3 loop reads CSVRTENTEAFF. CDR3 bases: TGCAGCGTTCGGACTGAGAACACTGAAGCTTTCTTT.

The rearrangement joins TRBV10-3 to TRBJ1-4; 8 nucleotides line up with TRBD1. In germline, CDR1 is ENHRY, CDR2 SYGVKD. The CDR3 length is 14 residues. With V trimmed by 6 bases and J by 6 bases, 6 bases remained unmatched. The chain's CDR3 is CAIRPDRDDEKLFF. As DNA, the CDR3 is TGTGCCATCAGACCGGACAGGGACGATGAAAAACTGTTTTTT.

Only a few counts were recorded for this clone. The V and J genes are TRBV24-1 and TRBJ2-3, with 7 bases fitting TRBD1. Trimming took 4 bases from V and 2 from J; bases not matched to a gene: 8. Germline CDR1 reads KGHDR; CDR2 reads SFDVKD. The CDR3 length is 16 residues. This CDR3 reads CATSETGLSSTDTQYF. In DNA form, the CDR3 reads TGTGCCACCAGTGAGACAGGGCTCAGTTCCACAGATACGCAGTATTTT.

The chain is built from TRBV28 and TRBJ1-5, with unresolved D. Deletions cut 6 bases from V and 4 bases from J, with 13 bases between. CDR1 is MDHEN, CDR2 SYDVKM, per germline. The CDR3 has 14 amino acids. The CDR3 loop reads CASRSVADNQPQHF. CDR3 nucleotides: TGTGCCAGCAGGTCCGTGGCGGATAATCAGCCCCAGCATTTT.

J is TRBJ2-1 and V is TRBV7-3; TRBD1 is a possible D gene (7 bases). The ends were cut back, 2 bases at V and 9 bases at J, with 17 bases in the middle. The CDR3 has 15 residues. CDR1 and CDR2 from the germline V gene are SGHTA and FQGTGA. CDR3 nucleotide sequence: TGTGCCAGCAGCTTACCAGGGGGGCCGGTCGGTGAGCAGTTCTTC. It yields the protein CASSLPGGPVGEQFF.

V gene TRBV11-2 combines with J gene TRBJ2-1; D possibly corresponds to TRBD2 (6 bases). Germline V CDR1 and CDR2: SGHAT, FQNNGV. The CDR3 is made up of 14 amino acids. V gave up 4 bases and J gave up 6 bases, with 13 bases separating them. This chain's CDR3 is CASSSGTFSNEQFF. The CDR3 nucleotides read TGTGCCAGCAGCTCCGGGACTTTCTCCAATGAGCAGTTCTTC.

This sequence joins TRBV7-9 and TRBJ1-4, with D unclear. The V gene lost 5 bases and the J gene lost 6 bases, with 22 bases spanning the gap. Germline V CDR1 and CDR2: SEHNR, FQNEAQ (reference sequence). This CDR3 spans 17 amino acids. DNA for the CDR3: TGTGCCAGCAGCCGCGTCACGAGTCTGGGCAATTATGAAAAACTGTTTTTT. It translates to CASSRVTSLGNYEKLFF.

In its sample, this clone was seen once. The V gene is TRBV7-2, the J gene TRBJ1-3, with D maybe TRBD1 (5 bases). V was pared by 3 bases and J by 4 bases, with 13 bases between. The germline V gene has CDR1 SGHTA and CDR2 FQGNSA. The CDR3 covers 15 residues. The DNA for the CDR3 is TGTGCCAGCAGCTTCCAGGGAGGTTCGGGAAACACCATATATTTT. Its translation: CASSFQGGSGNTIYF.

The CDR3 nucleotides read TGTGCCAGCAGTGAACAGGGGAACTATGGCTACACCTTC. This gives the protein CASSEQGNYGYTF. The gene calls are TRBV2 and TRBJ1-2, with D possibly matching TRBD1 (6 bases). V lost 2 bases and J lost 2, with 6 bases in between. The CDR3 is 13 amino acids. Germline loops: CDR1 SNHLY, CDR2 FYNNEI.

The chain recombines TRBV5-6 with TRBJ1-4; D unresolved. With 1 base removed from V and 6 bases from J, the gap between germline ends came to 13 bases. The germline V gene encodes CDR1 SGHDT and CDR2 YYEEEE. This CDR3 region has 15 residues. CDR3 sequence: CASSLSGGGDEKLFF. The DNA for the CDR3 is TGTGCCAGCAGCTTGAGTGGAGGTGGCGATGAAAAACTGTTTTTT.